This passage covers 9 T cell receptor beta chains from one sample sequenced in a study of low-dose radiotherapy and immunotherapy resistance in tumors. TRAV and TRBV primers primed cDNA for both TCRalpha and TCRbeta. The authors amplified TCRs for about 18 PCR cycles with a constant-region primer and a V-primer adapter. TCRdb independently ran MiXCR on the reads; one entry per CDR3 protein. This sample has about 60,000 distinct CDR3 sequences; about 23% occur once, and the top ten carry 6.7%. Time point reported: after trial treatment. Documented treatment: LDRT plus nivolumab, ipilimumab, low-dose cyclophosphamide and aspirin (RACIN trial). The input for sequencing was PBMCs, taken after low-dose radiotherapy plus immunotherapy. The receptors were sampled from a male donor with prostate cancer.

This clonotype was counted a few times. V and J are TRBV18 and TRBJ1-2; a weak D match, TRBD1 (6 bases). The V gene lost 6 bases and the J gene lost 0 bases, with 14 bases spanning the gap. The germline V gene has CDR1 KGHSH and CDR2 LQKENI. This CDR3 comprises 15 residues. The CDR3 region is CASSPRQDSNYGYTF. DNA for the CDR3: TGTGCCAGCTCGCCCCGACAGGATTCTAACTATGGCTACACCTTC.

This clonotype has at least ten counts. The chain combines TRBV6-2 or TRBV6-3 with TRBJ1-5; D is uncertain. V shed 4 bases and J shed 1 base, with 5 bases lying between them. This CDR3 is 13 amino acids long. Germline V gene data show CDR1 as MNHEY and CDR2 as SVGEGT. CDR3 region: CASSLTSNQPQHF. CDR3 bases: TGTGCCAGCAGTTTGACGAGCAATCAGCCCCAGCATTTT.

There are many counts of this clonotype. This sequence joins TRBV2 and TRBJ2-5, with 8 bases matching TRBD2. This CDR3 region has 15 residues. Germline CDR1 reads SNHLY; CDR2 reads FYNNEI. Trimming at V came to 5 bases and at J to 3 bases, leaving 8 bases not matched to a gene. The CDR3 nucleotides are TGTGCCAGCAGTACTAGTAGCGGGGCCAAAGAGACCCAGTACTTC. This codes for CASSTSSGAKETQYF.

This clonotype has just one count. With a far larger clone one base away, a read error is the likely cause. The rearrangement uses TRBV6-1 and TRBJ2-5; 8 bases fit TRBD1. Germline V gene data show CDR1 as MNHNS and CDR2 as SASEGT. This CDR3 contains 14 residues. The CDR3 region has the DNA TGCGCCAGCAGCGCCCTGACAGGGGTTTATGAGCAGTACTTC. It is translated as CASSALTGVYEQYF.

This clonotype was picked up a small number of times. This chain connects TRBV6-6 to TRBJ2-3; TRBD2 matches 15 bases. CDR3 length equals 19 residues. CDR1 MNHNY and CDR2 SVGAGI come from the germline V gene (reference sequence). With 6 bases clipped from V and 0 bases from J, the junction kept 10 bases outside the gene matches. The CDR3 coding sequence is TGTGCCAGCAGCCTTCGCTGGGGACTAGCGGGAGGTAGCACAGATACGCAGTATTTT. Its protein product is CASSLRWGLAGGSTDTQYF.

This clonotype was counted many times. V and J are TRBV11-3 and TRBJ2-1; a weak D match, TRBD1 (6 bases). Looked up from germline, CDR1 is SGHNT and CDR2 is YENEEA. The CDR3 loop spans 15 amino acids. V was pared by 3 bases and J by 8 bases, with 17 bases between. CDR3 amino acids: CASSLGVQGRYEQFF. CDR3 sequence (DNA): TGTGCCAGCAGCTTGGGAGTGCAGGGGAGATATGAGCAGTTCTTC.

The chain is built from TRBV20-1 and TRBJ2-5; D unresolved. Trimming removed 1 base from V and 4 bases from J, with 10 bases in between. The CDR3 contains 13 residues. The V gene's germline CDR1 is DFQATT and CDR2 SNEGSKA (reference sequence). This CDR3 reads CSARGQVGETQYF. In nucleotides, the CDR3 is TGCAGTGCTAGAGGGCAAGTAGGAGAGACCCAGTACTTC.

Many counts were recorded for this clonotype. The chain joins TRBV28 to TRBJ1-2; D gene unclear. Germline CDR1 is MDHEN and CDR2 is SYDVKM. V was trimmed by 6 bases and J by 8 bases, leaving 16 bases between them. The CDR3 has 13 residues. CDR3 protein: CASRFEGRSGYTF. The DNA of the CDR3 is TGTGCCAGCAGATTCGAGGGCAGGTCGGGCTACACCTTC.

About this clonotype: A much larger clone differs by one base, so this may be a read error. The V call is TRBV30, the J call TRBJ2-7, with D unclear. CDR1 is GTSNPN and CDR2 is SVGIG in the germline V gene (reference sequence). Deletions cut 5 bases from V and 5 bases from J, with 10 bases between. The CDR3 sequence is 11 residues long. CDR3 DNA sequence: TGTGCCTGGGGTGGGTTCGACGAGCAGTACTTC. Translating gives CAWGGFDEQYF.